These 27 T cell receptor beta chains were all obtained from the same sample, sequenced in a study of OX40 agonist ivuxolimab in advanced cancers. Sequencing was performed with immunoSEQ multiplex PCR; in TCRdb, only in-frame clones are kept and a portion is missing. The table lists about 61,000 clones, under 85% of them singletons. Sequencing used CD4+ or CD8+ T cells sorted from blood, obtained in a trial of the OX40 agonist ivuxolimab. Receptors were obtained from an adult with an advanced solid tumor such as melanoma, head and neck, liver or kidney cancer.

V is TRBV4-1 and J is TRBJ2-2, with 8 positions matching TRBD2. Trimming cost V 2 bases and J 2 bases; bases outside gene matches: 7. The CDR3 length is 17 residues. The germline V gene encodes CDR1 MGHRA and CDR2 YSYEKL. The CDR3 spells CASSQIRGGSNTGELFF. CDR3 DNA sequence: TGCGCCAGCAGCCAAATCCGCGGGGGGTCCAACACCGGGGAGCTGTTTTTT.

This clone was recorded once. The chain joins TRBV19 to TRBJ2-2; D possibly uses TRBD1 or TRBD2 (5 bases each). V lost 3 bases to trimming and J lost 4 bases, with 9 bases between them. The CDR3 has 14 residues. From germline, CDR1 is LNHDA and CDR2 SQIVND (reference sequence). The DNA for the CDR3 is TGTGCCAGTAGTATGGTGGGACGCACCGGGGAGCTGTTTTTT. Translation gives CASSMVGRTGELFF.

The V gene is TRBV5-6, the J gene TRBJ1-5; 7 nucleotides align to TRBD1. This CDR3 contains 15 residues. V shed 0 bases and J 7 bases; nucleotides not matched to a gene: 7. CDR1 is SGHDT and CDR2 is YYEEEE in the germline V gene. CDR3 sequence (DNA): TGTGCCAGCAGCTTGGGAGACAGGGCAGAGCAGCCCCAGCATTTT. Encoded protein: CASSLGDRAEQPQHF.

The J gene is TRBJ2-7, the V gene TRBV7-2; 8 bases line up with TRBD1. The CDR3 is 13 residues long. Germline V gives CDR1 SGHTA, CDR2 FQGNSA. Trimming cost V 4 bases and J 5 bases; bases outside gene matches: 4. CDR3 DNA sequence: TGTGCCAGCAGCTGGTCGACAGGGGACGAGCAGTACTTC. Translation gives CASSWSTGDEQYF.

The chain employs TRBV5-5 and TRBJ2-7; no clear D gene. The V end was cut by 4 bases, the J end by 3 bases, with 11 bases between. CDR3 size: 13 residues. The germline V gene encodes CDR1 SGHKS and CDR2 YYEKEE (reference sequence). The CDR3, as DNA: TGTGCCAGCAGCCAAAGGGTGGACTACGAGCAGTACTTC. Protein: CASSQRVDYEQYF.

This chain connects TRBV5-8 to TRBJ1-4, with D maybe TRBD1 (6 bases). V dropped 0 bases and J dropped 10 bases, with 16 bases sitting between them. Germline V CDR1 and CDR2: SGHTS, YDEGEE. The CDR3 length is 15 residues. CDR3 coding DNA: TGTGCCAGCAGCTTGGTGCACGGGGGCATAGGAAAACTGTTTTTT. Translation: CASSLVHGGIGKLFF.

The chain recombines TRBV29-1 with TRBJ2-2, with D possibly matching TRBD1 (5 bases). Between the trimmed V and J ends, which lost 4 bases and 6 bases, there was a span of 9 bases. The germline V gene encodes CDR1 SQVTM and CDR2 ANQGSEA. This CDR3 region has 12 residues. The CDR3 sequence: CSVGRVAGELFF. The CDR3 bases are TGCAGCGTTGGCAGGGTTGCCGGGGAGCTGTTTTTT.

The rearrangement joins TRBV18 to TRBJ1-4; D is unclear. Trimming took 2 bases from V and 7 from J, leaving 14 bases between them. Germline values: CDR1 KGHSH, CDR2 LQKENI. The CDR3 contains 15 residues. CDR3 nucleotide sequence: TGTGCCAGCTCACCATTTGAGTCCAGTCCTGAAAAACTGTTTTTT. Residues: CASSPFESSPEKLFF. Based on the CDR3 plus reference TRBV18 and TRBJ1-4, the full variable domain is NAGVMQNPRHLVRRRGQEARLRCSPMKGHSHVYWYRQLPEEGLKFMVYLQKENIIDESGMPKERFSAEFPKEGPSILRIQQVVRGDSAAYFCASSPFESSPEKLFFGSGTQLSVL.

The chain recombines TRBV29-1 with TRBJ2-5; tentative D call: TRBD1 (6 bases). The CDR3 runs to 14 residues. V was shortened by 4 bases and J by 2 bases, with 14 bases between the two germline ends. The germline gives CDR1 SQVTM, CDR2 ANQGSEA. As DNA, the CDR3 is TGCAGCGTTGGAGAAGGACAGTTACAAGAGACCCAGTACTTC. This encodes CSVGEGQLQETQYF.

The chain links TRBV4-2 to TRBJ1-3, with D possibly TRBD1 on 5 matching bases. CDR1 is LGHNA and CDR2 is YNFKEQ in the germline V gene. Trimming removed 1 base from V and 8 bases from J, with 18 bases in between. CDR3 size: 16 residues. The DNA of the CDR3 is TGTGCCAGCAGCCAAGGTTTAGGGGATCCGGGGGACACCATATATTTT. Translating it yields CASSQGLGDPGDTIYF.

The chain employs TRBV6-5 and TRBJ1-1; no definite D call. The CDR3 loop spans 11 amino acids. Trimming cost V 2 bases and J 7 bases, with 5 bases left between them. CDR1 MNHEY and CDR2 SVGAGI come from the germline V gene. The CDR3 spells CASSYGSEAFF. The CDR3 DNA follows: TGTGCCAGCAGTTACGGCAGTGAAGCTTTCTTT.

The chain is built from TRBV7-2 and TRBJ2-7, with D possibly being TRBD1 or TRBD2 (5 bases each). V was cut by 1 base and J by 4 bases, with 20 bases left in between. The CDR3 totals 17 residues. Germline V gives CDR1 SGHTA, CDR2 FQGNSA. The CDR3 here is CASSLGRSGTVVYEQYF. The CDR3 DNA follows: TGTGCCAGCAGCTTAGGGCGGTCCGGGACGGTAGTTTACGAGCAGTACTTC.

Worth noting for this clone: Germline is not matched at one junction end, which may reflect a read error. The chain recombines TRBV7-7 with TRBJ2-1; 10 bases agree with TRBD1. The germline CDR1 and CDR2 sequences are SSHAT and FNYEAQ (reference sequence). The CDR3 has 15 amino acids. This chain's CDR3 is CASSSGQGAYNEQFF. Written as DNA, the CDR3 is TGTGCTAGCAGCTCAGGACAGGGGGCCTACAATGAGCAGTTCTTC.

The chain uses TRBV7-3 and TRBJ1-3; D not certain. The CDR3 has 13 residues. Germline V gives CDR1 SGHTA, CDR2 FQGTGA. V lost 5 bases to trimming and J lost 4 bases, with 9 bases between them. The CDR3 DNA is TGTGCCAGCAGCCCGGATTGGGGAAACACCATATATTTT. Its translation: CASSPDWGNTIYF.

J is TRBJ2-7 and V is TRBV7-9; tentatively, D is TRBD1 (5 bases). The germline V and J ends were trimmed by 8 bases and 3 bases, with 11 bases remaining between them. Germline loops: CDR1 SEHNR, CDR2 FQNEAQ (reference sequence). CDR3 length: 12 amino acids. CDR3 sequence (DNA): TGTGCCAGCCAGGGCGGCCGCTACGAGCAGTACTTC. Translating gives CASQGGRYEQYF.

In the case of this clone: Other DNA sequences from this sample encode an identical CDR3 as well. The gene calls are TRBV6-5 and TRBJ1-1; the D gene is possibly TRBD1 (6 bases). Deletions cut 2 bases from V and 0 bases from J, with 7 bases between. The CDR3 is 14 residues long. Germline V gene lookup returns CDR1 MNHEY and CDR2 SVGAGI. This chain's CDR3 is CASSYGQLNTEAFF. Written as DNA, the CDR3 is TGTGCCAGCAGTTACGGACAGTTGAACACTGAAGCTTTCTTT.

V gene TRBV29-1 combines with J gene TRBJ1-5; D might be TRBD1 (6 bases). The V end lost 7 bases, the J end lost 5 bases, and 18 bases lay between the germline ends. Germline V gives CDR1 SQVTM, CDR2 ANQGSEA. The CDR3 sequence is 14 residues long. CDR3 sequence (DNA): TGCAGCGCTGGGGACACGCCGGGCGATCAGCCCCAGCATTTT. Amino acids: CSAGDTPGDQPQHF.

The chain recombines TRBV11-2 with TRBJ1-3; D is unresolved. V was pared by 6 bases and J by 6 bases, with 6 bases between. Per germline, CDR1 SGHAT and CDR2 FQNNGV. CDR3 length: 11 residues. The CDR3 spells CASRRANTIYF. DNA of the CDR3: TGTGCCAGCAGGAGGGCAAACACCATATATTTT.

The J gene is TRBJ1-2, the V gene TRBV2, with TRBD1 matching 8 bases. CDR3 length: 15 amino acids. V shed 3 bases and J 4 bases; nucleotides not matched to a gene: 7. The germline CDR1 and CDR2 sequences are SNHLY and FYNNEI. For the CDR3, the DNA is TGTGCCAGCAGTGACCCGACAGGGGCCGTCTATGGCTACACCTTC. This codes for CASSDPTGAVYGYTF.

This clone has just a few counts. The rearrangement uses TRBV6-1 and TRBJ2-7; D is ambiguous. Germline CDR1 MNHNS, CDR2 SASEGT. This CDR3 comprises 13 residues. Trimming stripped 7 bases from V and 0 bases from J, with 10 bases between. The CDR3, as DNA: TGTGCCAGCACGAAGGAGAGCTCCTACGAGCAGTACTTC. This sequence encodes CASTKESSYEQYF.

This rearrangement joins TRBV19 to TRBJ1-4; weak D call: TRBD1 (6 bases). Germline loops: CDR1 LNHDA, CDR2 SQIVND (reference sequence). V dropped 7 bases and J dropped 1 base, with 7 bases sitting between them. This CDR3 region has 13 residues. CDR3 nucleotides: TGTGCCAGTACAGGGGTAACTAATGAAAAACTGTTTTTT. It codes for CASTGVTNEKLFF.

Here the CDR3 reads CASSLSTVNTEAFF. The CDR3 coding sequence is TGTGCCAGCAGCTTATCGACAGTTAACACTGAAGCTTTCTTT. The chain joins TRBV7-2 to TRBJ1-1, with TRBD1 as a possible D gene (5 bases). The CDR3 totals 14 residues. CDR1 is SGHTA, CDR2 FQGNSA, per germline. Trimming took 2 bases from V and 2 from J, leaving 9 bases between them.

Remarks on this clone: At one end, the junction sequence differs from germline, possibly due to a read error. The J gene is TRBJ2-3, the V gene TRBV19; TRBD2 is a possible D gene (5 bases). This CDR3 is 15 amino acids long. Per germline, CDR1 LNHDA and CDR2 SQIVND (reference sequence). The CDR3 DNA is TGTGCCAGTACTTATAACGGGGTGGGCACAGATACGCAGTGTTTT. Protein: CASTYNGVGTDTQCF.

DNA for the CDR3: TGTGCCAGCAGCACCTCCCGCACAGATACGCAGTATTTT. Its protein product is CASSTSRTDTQYF. The J gene is TRBJ2-3, the V gene TRBV7-2; D gene unclear. V was clipped by 5 bases and J by 1 base, with 7 bases between them. The CDR3 runs 13 residues. The germline gives CDR1 SGHTA, CDR2 FQGNSA.

CDR3 coding DNA: TGTGCCAGCAGTCAACCCAGGGGTGAGACAGATACGCAGTATTTT. This encodes CASSQPRGETDTQYF. The rearrangement links TRBV7-2 to TRBJ2-3; tentatively, D is TRBD1 (6 bases). CDR3 size: 15 residues. Germline V CDR1 and CDR2: SGHTA, FQGNSA. V was shortened by 6 bases and J by 3 bases, with 16 bases between the two germline ends.

The V and J genes are TRBV7-9 and TRBJ1-2, with 8 bases lining up with TRBD1. CDR1 is SEHNR, CDR2 FQNEAQ, per germline (reference sequence). The CDR3 contains 14 residues. Trimming at V came to 4 bases and at J to 8 bases, leaving 9 bases not matched to a gene. The CDR3 sequence is CASSSTRQGQGYTF. For the CDR3, the DNA is TGTGCCAGCAGCTCAACCCGACAGGGGCAGGGCTACACCTTC.

The chain combines TRBV7-9 with TRBJ2-2; no firm D call. Trimming cost V 11 bases and J 1 base, with 11 bases left between them. The CDR3 is 13 residues long. Germline-derived CDR1 and CDR2 are SEHNR and FQNEAQ (reference sequence). CDR3 residues: CAPGPGNTGELFF. The DNA for the CDR3 is TGTGCCCCCGGTCCAGGGAACACCGGGGAGCTGTTTTTT.